This note documents a single T cell receptor (beta chain) sequence. Antigen specificity is unknown. This specimen belongs to a study of shared clonotypes between healthy human individuals. Findings and caveats of the study: The small donor group covered limited genetic and exposure diversity. Clonotypes that were shared across a handful of donors made up around 5.5% of naive CD4 clonotypes. Naive subsets tended to show greater estimated richness than memory subsets.

Only in-frame clones appear in the TCRdb table, and some are missing; sequencing was by immunoSEQ multiplex PCR. The sample includes 110,000 or so clones, about 70% seen only once; the top ten take around 25%. CD45RO+ cells went into CD8 memory alongside CCR7-negative CD45RA+ TemRA cells. V lost 4 bases and J 1 base, leaving 5 bases between the germline ends. The CDR3 is 14 residues long. CDR1 and CDR2 from the germline V gene are SNHLY and FYNNEI. Sequenced: memory CD8+ T cells sorted from blood. The subset: CD45RO+ cells pooled with CCR7-negative TemRA cells. The chain combines TRBV2 with TRBJ2-6; no firm D call. The sequence came from a woman in her thirties in good health. This CDR3 is CASSVRSGANVLTF. The DNA of the CDR3 is TGTGCCAGCAGTGTACGGTCTGGGGCCAACGTCCTGACTTTC.